This TCR beta chain comes out of a study of CD8 T cells in Susac syndrome. General study points: By the study's own acknowledgment, its TCR sequencing and HLA analysis included relatively few individuals.

Random hexamers were used to reverse transcribe 0.5 to 1 ug of RNA. MiXCR, applied by TCRdb to the immunoSEQ multiplex PCR reads, yields one record per CDR3 protein. The sample consists of about 210,000 distinct CDR3 sequences, roughly 96% of them appearing once. On this clonotype itself: Its target is unknown.

Looked up from germline, CDR1 is SNHLY and CDR2 is FYNNEI. The CDR3 spans 14 residues. Trimming pared 6 bases from V and 8 bases from J, leaving 19 bases between. This clonotype was obtained from a human donor with multiple sclerosis. What was sequenced was CD4+ T cells from PBMCs. The chain combines TRBV2 with TRBJ1-1, with D possibly TRBD1 on 6 matching bases. The CDR3 reads CASSEQGPSREAFF. CDR3 bases: TGTGCCAGCAGCGAACAGGGACCTTCAAGGGAAGCTTTCTTT.